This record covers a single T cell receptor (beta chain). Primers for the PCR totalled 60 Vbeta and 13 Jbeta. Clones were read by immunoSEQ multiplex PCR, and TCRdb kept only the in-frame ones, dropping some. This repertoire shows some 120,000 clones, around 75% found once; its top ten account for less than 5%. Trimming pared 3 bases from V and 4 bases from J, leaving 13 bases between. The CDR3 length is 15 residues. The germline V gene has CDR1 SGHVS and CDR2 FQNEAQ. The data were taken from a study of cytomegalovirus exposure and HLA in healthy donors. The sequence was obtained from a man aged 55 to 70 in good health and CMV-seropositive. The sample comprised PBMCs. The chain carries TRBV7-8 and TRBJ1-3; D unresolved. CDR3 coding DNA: TGTGCCAGCAGCTTGTCGGTAACAGCCGGAAACACCATATATTTT. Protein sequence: CASSLSVTAGNTIYF.